These 14 T cell receptor beta chains were all obtained from the same sample, sequenced in a study of tumor-infiltrating lymphocytes in localized non-small cell lung cancer. Profiling relied on immunoSEQ multiplex PCR, and the TCRdb table lists in-frame clones only, not all of them. The profile shows 9,500 to 15,000 clones, 76% of them singletons. Sequenced: uninvolved lung tissue not adjacent to the tumor. The receptor set was obtained from a human donor with non-small cell lung cancer.

Written as DNA, the CDR3 is TGCAGCGTTGAATCCATGGCAGGGAGAGTAGATGGCTACACCTTC. Amino acids: CSVESMAGRVDGYTF. This sequence joins TRBV29-1 and TRBJ1-2, with D tentatively TRBD1 (5 bases). Germline V gene sequence: CDR1 SQVTM, CDR2 ANQGSEA. Trimming took 2 bases from V and 6 from J, leaving 19 bases between them. The CDR3 runs to 15 residues. The full variable domain, completed using reference TRBV29-1 and TRBJ1-2, is SAVISQKPSRDICQRGTSLTIQCQVDSQVTMMFWYRQQPGQSLTLIATANQGSEATYESGFVIDKFPISRPNLTFSTLTVSNMSPEDSSIYLCSVESMAGRVDGYTFGSGTRLTVV.

The chain carries TRBV6-5 and TRBJ2-7; TRBD2 is a possible D gene (5 bases). Germline V lookup: CDR1 MNHEY, CDR2 SVGAGI. The germline V and J ends were trimmed by 5 bases and 4 bases, with 15 bases remaining between them. The CDR3 is 14 amino acids. CDR3 sequence: CASSLRTGPYEQYF. As DNA, the CDR3 is TGTGCCAGCAGTCTCCGGACTGGGCCGTACGAGCAGTACTTC.

This sequence joins TRBV6-5 and TRBJ1-1; no reliable D call. The V gene's germline CDR1 is MNHEY and CDR2 SVGAGI. Between the trimmed V and J ends, which lost 6 bases and 6 bases, there was a span of 20 bases. The CDR3 has 15 residues. CDR3 sequence (DNA): TGTGCCAGCAGGCCGGCCACTATGGAAGACGCTGAAGCTTTCTTT. Translated, it gives CASRPATMEDAEAFF.

V gene TRBV6-1 combines with J gene TRBJ2-7, with 8 bases identical to TRBD1. This CDR3 region has 14 residues. Trimming took 4 bases from V and 1 from J; bases not matched to a gene: 3. Germline V gene lookup returns CDR1 MNHNS and CDR2 SASEGT. In nucleotides, the CDR3 is TGTGCCAGCAGTGTCACAGGGGGGTCCTACGAGCAGTACTTC. Its protein product is CASSVTGGSYEQYF.

The rearrangement links TRBV2 to TRBJ1-6; 10 bases fit TRBD1. Germline trimming cut 4 bases from V and 11 bases from J; bases unmatched to any gene: 8. CDR1 SNHLY and CDR2 FYNNEI come from the germline V gene. The CDR3 length is 15 residues. The CDR3 sequence is CASSVEGQGSAPLHF. The CDR3 DNA sequence: TGTGCCAGCAGTGTAGAGGGACAGGGGAGCGCACCCCTCCACTTT. The full variable domain, completed using reference TRBV2 and TRBJ1-6, is EPEVTQTPSHQVTQMGQEVILRCVPISNHLYFYWYRQILGQKVEFLVSFYNNEISEKSEIFDDQFSVERPDGSNFTLKIRSTKLEDSAMYFCASSVEGQGSAPLHFGNGTRLTVT.

This chain connects TRBV11-1 to TRBJ2-2; D is perhaps TRBD1 (5 bases). Looked up from germline, CDR1 is SGHAT and CDR2 is FQDESV (reference sequence). Trimming stripped 5 bases from V and 1 base from J, with 8 bases between. The CDR3 totals 14 residues. As DNA, the CDR3 is TGTGCCAGCAGCCGAGACAGGAACACCGGGGAGCTGTTTTTT. Its translation is CASSRDRNTGELFF. The full variable domain, with the rest looked up from reference TRBV11-1 and TRBJ2-2, is EAEVAQSPRYKITEKSQAVAFWCDPISGHATLYWYRQILGQGPELLVQFQDESVVDDSQLPKDRFSAERLKGVDSTLKIQPAELGDSAMYLCASSRDRNTGELFFGEGSRLTVL.

V gene TRBV4-1 combines with J gene TRBJ1-1; D gene uncertain. The CDR3 length is 16 residues. Trimming removed 0 bases from V and 0 bases from J, with 11 bases in between. Germline lookup yields CDR1 MGHRA and CDR2 YSYEKL. In nucleotides, the CDR3 is TGCGCCAGCAGCCAAGATCGATACGGTATGAACACTGAAGCTTTCTTT. Residues: CASSQDRYGMNTEAFF.

The chain links TRBV2 to TRBJ2-1, with TRBD2 identical over 12 bases. CDR1 and CDR2 from the germline V gene are SNHLY and FYNNEI. The V and J ends lost 7 bases and 0 bases, in that order; junction bases with no gene match: 16. This CDR3 has 20 amino acids. The CDR3 DNA sequence: TGTGCCAGCAAAGCACCTAGACTAGCGGGAGTCAAGAGCTCCTACAATGAGCAGTTCTTC. Its protein product is CASKAPRLAGVKSSYNEQFF.

The V call is TRBV5-6, the J call TRBJ1-5; possible D gene TRBD1, 5 bases. Looked up from germline, CDR1 is SGHDT and CDR2 is YYEEEE. Trimming removed 0 bases from V and 6 bases from J, with 7 bases in between. The CDR3 is made up of 13 amino acids. The CDR3 loop reads CASSLGRGQPQHF. The DNA for the CDR3 is TGTGCCAGCAGCTTGGGTAGGGGTCAGCCCCAGCATTTT.

This chain connects TRBV29-1 to TRBJ1-2; D is unresolved. Between the trimmed V and J ends, which lost 3 bases and 8 bases, there was a span of 16 bases. Germline V gene lookup returns CDR1 SQVTM and CDR2 ANQGSEA. The CDR3 consists of 13 residues. CDR3 region: CSVERVFNGGYTF. CDR3 nucleotide sequence: TGCAGCGTTGAGAGGGTTTTTAATGGCGGCTACACCTTC.

The V and J genes are TRBV5-1 and TRBJ2-3; either TRBD1 or TRBD2 may supply D (5 bases each). The length of the CDR3 is 18 residues. V shed 4 bases and J shed 0 bases, with 21 bases lying between them. Germline CDR1 and CDR2: SGHRS and YFSETQ. The CDR3 coding sequence is TGCGCCAGCAGCCCCGGGACGCTAGCTACCCCTAGCACAGATACGCAGTATTTT. It is translated as CASSPGTLATPSTDTQYF.

The table lists this clone with a count of one. This rearrangement joins TRBV30 to TRBJ2-7; a possible D gene is TRBD2 (6 bases). CDR3 size: 16 residues. In germline, CDR1 is GTSNPN, CDR2 SVGIG (reference sequence). V was pared by 2 bases and J by 0 bases, with 17 bases between. The CDR3 protein is CAWSNQGRGNSYEQYF. The DNA of the CDR3 is TGTGCCTGGAGTAACCAAGGTCGCGGGAACTCCTACGAGCAGTACTTC.

The chain is built from TRBV6-5 and TRBJ1-5; D is unclear. The CDR3 totals 14 residues. The germline CDR1 and CDR2 sequences are MNHEY and SVGAGI. V lost 6 bases to trimming and J lost 6 bases, with 15 bases between them. The CDR3 is CASRRRVGGQPQHF. The CDR3 DNA sequence: TGTGCCAGCAGACGCCGGGTAGGAGGTCAGCCCCAGCATTTT.

The sample holds a few counts of this clone. The rearrangement joins TRBV2 to TRBJ2-2; D is perhaps TRBD1 (6 bases). The CDR3 has 13 amino acids. Trimming left V 5 bases short and J 7 bases short, with 11 bases between. The germline V gene has CDR1 SNHLY and CDR2 FYNNEI. CDR3 bases: TGTGCCAGCAGTTCACAGGGCCACGGGGAGCTGTTTTTT. It translates to CASSSQGHGELFF.